The 17 T cell receptor beta chains in this list originate from one sample, sequenced in a study of control samples from healthy donors and cancer patients. Method: immunoSEQ multiplex PCR; TCRdb's copy keeps in-frame clones and lacks some. The sample gives around 130,000 clones, over 75% of which show up once; 3.2% is in the top ten. Input material: blood. All receptors come from a man aged 45-65 years in good health.

The chain employs TRBV5-6 and TRBJ1-2; D gene ambiguous. The V gene lost 1 base and the J gene lost 2 bases, with 9 bases spanning the gap. This CDR3 contains 14 residues. Germline lookup yields CDR1 SGHDT and CDR2 YYEEEE. The chain's CDR3 is CASSLINQNYGYTF. CDR3 bases: TGTGCCAGCAGCTTGATTAATCAGAACTATGGCTACACCTTC. The full variable domain, in which reference TRBV5-6 and TRBJ1-2 provide the parts outside the CDR3, is DAGVTQSPTHLIKTRGQQVTLRCSPKSGHDTVSWYQQALGQGPQFIFQYYEEEERQRGNFPDRFSGHQFPNYSSELNVNALLLGDSALYLCASSLINQNYGYTFGSGTRLTVV.

This sequence joins TRBV5-4 and TRBJ1-2, with D tentatively TRBD1 (6 bases). The V gene's germline CDR1 is SGHNT and CDR2 YYREEE (reference sequence). The CDR3 length is 14 residues. V lost 2 bases, J lost 4 bases, and 12 bases lay in between. The CDR3 DNA reads TGTGCCAGCAGCTTTGGGGGGCGTATCTATGGCTACACCTTC. This gives the protein CASSFGGRIYGYTF. Using reference TRBV5-4 and TRBJ1-2 for the parts outside the CDR3, the full variable domain is ETGVTQSPTHLIKTRGQQVTLRCSSQSGHNTVSWYQQALGQGPQFIFQYYREEENGRGNFPPRFSGLQFPNYSSELNVNALELDDSALYLCASSFGGRIYGYTFGSGTRLTVV.

This rearrangement joins TRBV29-1 to TRBJ1-1; possibly TRBD1 for D (5 bases). The CDR3 has 13 amino acids. The V gene lost 4 bases and the J gene lost 0 bases, with 9 bases spanning the gap. Germline V gene sequence: CDR1 SQVTM, CDR2 ANQGSEA. CDR3 residues: CSVGGRMNTEAFF. CDR3 DNA sequence: TGCAGCGTTGGGGGGAGGATGAACACTGAAGCTTTCTTT. Filled out from reference TRBV29-1 and TRBJ1-1, the complete variable domain reads SAVISQKPSRDICQRGTSLTIQCQVDSQVTMMFWYRQQPGQSLTLIATANQGSEATYESGFVIDKFPISRPNLTFSTLTVSNMSPEDSSIYLCSVGGRMNTEAFFGQGTRLTVV.

This chain uses TRBV2 with TRBJ1-5, with no clear D. Germline CDR1 and CDR2: SNHLY and FYNNEI. This CDR3 is 14 amino acids long. V lost 2 bases and J 2 bases, leaving 7 bases between the germline ends. For the CDR3, the DNA is TGTGCCAGCAGTGAACGACACGGCAATCAGCCCCAGCATTTT. Residues: CASSERHGNQPQHF.

This chain links TRBV11-2 with TRBJ1-6; D gene ambiguous. Germline V gene lookup returns CDR1 SGHAT and CDR2 FQNNGV. V gave up 5 bases and J gave up 8 bases, with 10 bases separating them. The CDR3 runs 13 residues. CDR3 loop: CASSRAWDSPLHF. CDR3 DNA: TGTGCCAGCAGCAGGGCCTGGGATTCACCCCTCCACTTT. Based on the CDR3 plus reference TRBV11-2 and TRBJ1-6, the full variable domain is EAGVAQSPRYKIIEKRQSVAFWCNPISGHATLYWYQQILGQGPKLLIQFQNNGVVDDSQLPKDRFSAERLKGVDSTLKIQPAKLEDSAVYLCASSRAWDSPLHFGNGTRLTVT.

The chain employs TRBV9 and TRBJ1-2, with D possibly TRBD1 on 6 matching bases. Deletions cut 3 bases from V and 0 bases from J, with 21 bases between. The CDR3 runs to 18 residues. Germline CDR1 is SGDLS and CDR2 is YYNGEE. The CDR3 nucleotides are TGTGCCAGCAGCGCCCGGGCAGCCACTTCAGGGGCTAACTATGGCTACACCTTC. As protein: CASSARAATSGANYGYTF.

This clone was counted a few times. The chain combines TRBV5-4 with TRBJ1-1; D perhaps matches TRBD1 (5 bases). V was shortened by 4 bases and J by 6 bases, with 16 bases between the two germline ends. Germline lookup yields CDR1 SGHNT and CDR2 YYREEE (reference sequence). The CDR3 consists of 14 residues. CDR3 nucleotide sequence: TGTGCCAGCAGCGGACCGGGGTGGGACGCTGAAGCTTTCTTT. Translation gives CASSGPGWDAEAFF.

V gene TRBV10-3 combines with J gene TRBJ1-1, with 11 bases matching TRBD1. Unmatched junction bases numbered 6, after V lost 4 bases and J lost 2 bases. Germline loops: CDR1 ENHRY, CDR2 SYGVKD. The CDR3 has 16 residues. The CDR3 DNA reads as TGTGCCATCAGTGCCAGGACAGGGGGCTACAACACTGAAGCTTTCTTT. Translation gives CAISARTGGYNTEAFF.

This chain connects TRBV2 to TRBJ1-4, with TRBD1 matching 8 bases. This CDR3 spans 14 amino acids. Germline V gene sequence: CDR1 SNHLY, CDR2 FYNNEI. Trimming took 7 bases from V and 6 from J; bases not matched to a gene: 7. The CDR3 DNA sequence: TGTGCCAGCACGGGAAACAGGGGGTATGAAAAACTGTTTTTT. Protein sequence: CASTGNRGYEKLFF.

The gene calls are TRBV27 and TRBJ2-7; D gene ambiguous. V lost 0 bases and J 1 base, leaving 4 bases between the germline ends. This CDR3 is 13 amino acids long. The germline V gene encodes CDR1 MNHEY and CDR2 SMNVEV (reference sequence). The DNA of the CDR3 is TGTGCCAGCAGTTTATCGGATTCCTACGAGCAGTACTTC. Its translation is CASSLSDSYEQYF.

CDR3 DNA sequence: TGTGCCAGCAGCGCTCCTAGGGGGGCAGGGGTTGGGAATTCACCCCTCCACTTT. Protein: CASSAPRGAGVGNSPLHF. The chain carries TRBV9 and TRBJ1-6, with D possibly TRBD1 on 6 matching bases. Germline-derived CDR1 and CDR2 are SGDLS and YYNGEE. This CDR3 is 18 amino acids long. V shed 3 bases and J shed 7 bases, with 23 bases lying between them.

This chain links TRBV30 with TRBJ1-3; no reliable D call. The V gene's germline CDR1 is GTSNPN and CDR2 SVGIG (reference sequence). The CDR3 totals 14 residues. Trimming removed 2 bases from V and 2 bases from J, with 10 bases in between. The chain's CDR3 is CAWSFSTPGNTIYF. CDR3 nucleotide sequence: TGTGCCTGGAGTTTTTCGACTCCTGGAAACACCATATATTTT.

The rearrangement links TRBV10-3 to TRBJ2-7; possibly TRBD1 or TRBD2 for D (5 bases each). This CDR3 comprises 13 residues. Germline assignment: CDR1 ENHRY and CDR2 SYGVKD. The V gene lost 7 bases and the J gene lost 3 bases, with 13 bases spanning the gap. The CDR3 nucleotides read TGTGCCATCAAGCCCGGGACCGACTACGAGCAGTACTTC. It encodes CAIKPGTDYEQYF.

The chain couples TRBV3-1 (or the pseudogene TRBV3-2) to TRBJ1-2, with 7 bases lining up with TRBD1. This CDR3 has 13 amino acids. Germline V lookup: CDR1 LGHDT, CDR2 YNNKEL (reference sequence). V lost 4 bases to trimming and J lost 8 bases; unmatched junction nucleotides: 7. The CDR3 DNA reads TGTGCCAGCAGCCGTGAGGGGGCGCGGGGCTACACCTTC. It yields the protein CASSREGARGYTF.

The chain combines TRBV29-1 with TRBJ1-1; D is unclear. V shed 4 bases and J shed 1 base, with 13 bases lying between them. The germline CDR1 and CDR2 sequences are SQVTM and ANQGSEA. The length of the CDR3 is 14 residues. CDR3 sequence: CSVAAGSTNTEAFF. CDR3 sequence (DNA): TGCAGCGTTGCCGCGGGCTCTACGAACACTGAAGCTTTCTTT.

The chain links TRBV4-1 to TRBJ1-5; D gene unclear. The CDR3 is made up of 15 amino acids. V was shortened by 0 bases and J by 2 bases, with 8 bases between the two germline ends. Germline V CDR1 and CDR2: MGHRA, YSYEKL. The CDR3 DNA follows: TGCGCCAGCAGCCAAGATTTGTCGCGCAATCAGCCCCAGCATTTT. It is translated as CASSQDLSRNQPQHF.

This clone appeared once. V is TRBV18 and J is TRBJ1-1, with TRBD1 as a possible D gene (5 bases). CDR1 and CDR2 (germline): KGHSH, LQKENI. This CDR3 spans 14 amino acids. Trimming took off 5 bases at V and 2 bases at J, with 12 bases between the two ends. The DNA for the CDR3 is TGTGCCAGCTCAGGGACGAAACTAAACACTGAAGCTTTCTTT. Protein sequence: CASSGTKLNTEAFF. Drawing the rest from reference TRBV18 and TRBJ1-1, the complete variable domain is NAGVMQNPRHLVRRRGQEARLRCSPMKGHSHVYWYRQLPEEGLKFMVYLQKENIIDESGMPKERFSAEFPKEGPSILRIQQVVRGDSAAYFCASSGTKLNTEAFFGQGTRLTVV.